This T cell receptor (beta chain) came from a study of cytomegalovirus exposure and HLA in healthy donors. This clone was detected only a few times. What it recognizes is unknown. CDR3 size: 16 residues. The V end was cut by 0 bases, the J end by 3 bases, with 14 bases between. Germline V gives CDR1 MDHEN, CDR2 SYDVKM. Overall study findings and caveats: A later analysis linked a missense variant in DCLRE1C to the trimming of TCR beta V and J genes. Altogether, 150 or so TCR beta chains were recorded as cytomegalovirus-associated.

The study ran its PCR with 60 Vbeta and 13 Jbeta primers. The repertoire was sequenced with immunoSEQ multiplex PCR; TCRdb's copy has only in-frame clones and lacks some. The sample has about 94,000 clones, approximately 66% seen once. Source material: PBMCs. The gene calls are TRBV28 and TRBJ2-5, with a tentative D call TRBD1 (6 bases). The receptor comes from a man aged 25-45 years in good health and CMV-seronegative. CDR3 DNA sequence: TGTGCCAGCAGTTTATGGGGCCCCAGGGGCGAAGAGACCCAGTACTTC. Its translation: CASSLWGPRGEETQYF.